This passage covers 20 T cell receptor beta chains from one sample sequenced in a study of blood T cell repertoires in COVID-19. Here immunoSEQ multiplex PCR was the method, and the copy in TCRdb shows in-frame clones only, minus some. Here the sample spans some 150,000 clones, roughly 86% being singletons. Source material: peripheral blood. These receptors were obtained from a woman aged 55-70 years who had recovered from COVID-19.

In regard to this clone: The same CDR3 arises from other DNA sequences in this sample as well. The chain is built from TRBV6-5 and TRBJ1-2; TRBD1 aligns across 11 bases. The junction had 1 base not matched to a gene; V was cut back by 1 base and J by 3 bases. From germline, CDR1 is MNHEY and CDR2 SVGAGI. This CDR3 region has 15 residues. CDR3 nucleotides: TGTGCCAGCAGTTACTTGGGACAGGGGGACTATGGCTACACCTTC. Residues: CASSYLGQGDYGYTF.

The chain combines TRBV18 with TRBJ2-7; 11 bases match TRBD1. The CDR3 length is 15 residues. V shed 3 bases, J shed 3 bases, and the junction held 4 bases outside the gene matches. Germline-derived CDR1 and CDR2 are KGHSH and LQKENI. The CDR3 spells CASSPRDRGNYEQYF. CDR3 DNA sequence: TGTGCCAGCTCACCCCGGGACAGGGGGAACTACGAGCAGTACTTC.

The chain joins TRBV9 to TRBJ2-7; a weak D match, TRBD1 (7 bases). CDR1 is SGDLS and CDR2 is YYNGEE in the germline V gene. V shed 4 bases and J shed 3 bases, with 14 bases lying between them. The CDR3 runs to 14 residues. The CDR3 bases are TGTGCCAGCAGCCAGGGGGGACCCAGCTACGAGCAGTACTTC. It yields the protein CASSQGGPSYEQYF.

CDR3 region: CASSYSDRRANVLTF. The CDR3 DNA sequence: TGTGCCAGCAGTTACTCGGACAGAAGGGCCAACGTCCTGACTTTC. This chain uses TRBV6-2 or TRBV6-3 with TRBJ2-6; tentatively, D is TRBD1 (6 bases). The CDR3 spans 15 residues. V dropped 0 bases and J dropped 5 bases, with 8 bases sitting between them. CDR1 and CDR2 (germline): MNHEY, SVGEGT.

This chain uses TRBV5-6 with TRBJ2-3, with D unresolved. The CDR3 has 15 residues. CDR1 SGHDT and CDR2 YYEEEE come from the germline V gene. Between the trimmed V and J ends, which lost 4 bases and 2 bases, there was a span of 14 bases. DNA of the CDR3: TGTGCCAGCAGCCCCGTCAGTCTTAACACAGATACGCAGTATTTT. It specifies CASSPVSLNTDTQYF. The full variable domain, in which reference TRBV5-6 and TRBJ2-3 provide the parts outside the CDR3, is DAGVTQSPTHLIKTRGQQVTLRCSPKSGHDTVSWYQQALGQGPQFIFQYYEEEERQRGNFPDRFSGHQFPNYSSELNVNALLLGDSALYLCASSPVSLNTDTQYFGPGTRLTVL.

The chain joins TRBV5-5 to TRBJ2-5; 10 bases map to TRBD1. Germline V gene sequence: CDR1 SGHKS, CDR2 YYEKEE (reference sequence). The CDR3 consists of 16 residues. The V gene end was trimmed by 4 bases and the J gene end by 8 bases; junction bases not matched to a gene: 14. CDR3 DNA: TGTGCCAGCAGCCGAAGGACAGGGGGAAAAGGAGAAACCCAGTACTTC. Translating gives CASSRRTGGKGETQYF.

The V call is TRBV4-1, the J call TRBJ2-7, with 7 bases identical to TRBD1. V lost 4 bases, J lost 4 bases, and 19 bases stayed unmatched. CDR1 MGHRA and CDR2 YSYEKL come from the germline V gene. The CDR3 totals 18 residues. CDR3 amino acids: CASSPYYDRQGRVYEQYF. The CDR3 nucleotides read TGCGCCAGCAGCCCCTACTACGATAGACAGGGTCGTGTGTACGAGCAGTACTTC.

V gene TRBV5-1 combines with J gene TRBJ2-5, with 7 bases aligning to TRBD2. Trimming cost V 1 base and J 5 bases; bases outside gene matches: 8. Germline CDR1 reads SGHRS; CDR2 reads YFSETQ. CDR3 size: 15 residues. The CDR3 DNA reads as TGCGCCAGCAGCTTGAGCCCGGGAGGTAGCGAGACCCAGTACTTC. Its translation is CASSLSPGGSETQYF.

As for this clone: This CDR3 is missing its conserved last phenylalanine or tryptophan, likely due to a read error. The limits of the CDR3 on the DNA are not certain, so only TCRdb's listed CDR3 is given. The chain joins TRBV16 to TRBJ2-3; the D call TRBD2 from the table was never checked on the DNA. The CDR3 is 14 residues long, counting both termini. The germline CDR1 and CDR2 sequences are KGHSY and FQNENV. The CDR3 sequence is CASSQYEPSGGARI.

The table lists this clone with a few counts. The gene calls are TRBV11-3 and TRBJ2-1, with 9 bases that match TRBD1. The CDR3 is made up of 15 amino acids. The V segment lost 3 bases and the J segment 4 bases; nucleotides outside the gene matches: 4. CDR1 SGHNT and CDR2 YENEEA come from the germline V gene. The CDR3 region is CASSFTQGAYNEQFF. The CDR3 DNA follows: TGTGCCAGCAGCTTCACACAGGGGGCGTACAATGAGCAGTTCTTC.

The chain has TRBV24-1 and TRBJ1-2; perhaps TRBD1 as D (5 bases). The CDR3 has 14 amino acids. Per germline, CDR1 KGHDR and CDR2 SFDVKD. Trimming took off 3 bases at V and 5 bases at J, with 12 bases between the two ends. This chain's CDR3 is CATSDTQTAYGYTF. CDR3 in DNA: TGTGCCACCAGTGATACCCAGACAGCTTATGGCTACACCTTC.

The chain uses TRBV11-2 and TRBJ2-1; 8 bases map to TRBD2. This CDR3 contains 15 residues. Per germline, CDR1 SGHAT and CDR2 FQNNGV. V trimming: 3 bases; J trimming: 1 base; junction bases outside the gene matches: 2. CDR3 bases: TGTGCCAGCAGCTTGGCGGGGGGATCCTACAATGAGCAGTTCTTC. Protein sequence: CASSLAGGSYNEQFF.

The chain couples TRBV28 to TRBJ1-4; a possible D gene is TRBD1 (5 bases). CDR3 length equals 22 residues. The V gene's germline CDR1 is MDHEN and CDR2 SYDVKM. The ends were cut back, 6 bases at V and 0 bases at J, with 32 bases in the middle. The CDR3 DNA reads TGTGCCAGCAGGGATTTCCGCGACAGTGGTCGCAACCGAAGAGCAACTAATGAAAAACTGTTTTTT. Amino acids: CASRDFRDSGRNRRATNEKLFF.

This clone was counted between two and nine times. CDR3 amino acids: CATRDRESSYNSPLHF. In DNA form, the CDR3 reads TGTGCCACACGGGACAGGGAGAGCTCCTATAATTCACCCCTCCACTTT. V is TRBV10-3 and J is TRBJ1-6, with 9 positions matching TRBD1. V trimming: 10 bases; J trimming: 0 bases; junction bases outside the gene matches: 7. The CDR3 runs to 16 residues. Looked up from germline, CDR1 is ENHRY and CDR2 is SYGVKD.

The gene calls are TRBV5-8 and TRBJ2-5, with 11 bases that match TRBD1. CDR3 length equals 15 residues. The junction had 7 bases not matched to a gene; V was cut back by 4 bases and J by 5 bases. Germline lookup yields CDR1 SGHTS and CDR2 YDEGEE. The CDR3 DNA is TGTGCCAGCAGCGTGGGACAGGGGGTGTTCGAGACCCAGTACTTC. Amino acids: CASSVGQGVFETQYF. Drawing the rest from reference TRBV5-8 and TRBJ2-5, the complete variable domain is EAGVTQSPTHLIKTRGQQATLRCSPISGHTSVYWYQQALGLGLQFLLWYDEGEERNRGNFPPRFSGRQFPNYSSELNVNALELEDSALYLCASSVGQGVFETQYFGPGTRLLVL.

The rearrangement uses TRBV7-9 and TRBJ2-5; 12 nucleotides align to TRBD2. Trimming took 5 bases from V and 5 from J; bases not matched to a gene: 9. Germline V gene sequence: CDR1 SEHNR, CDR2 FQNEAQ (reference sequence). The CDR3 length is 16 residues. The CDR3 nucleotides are TGTGCCAGCAGCACAGGACTAGCGGGGCCGCCTGAGACCCAGTACTTC. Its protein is CASSTGLAGPPETQYF. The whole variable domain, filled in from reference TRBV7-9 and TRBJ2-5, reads DTGVSQNPRHKITKRGQNVTFRCDPISEHNRLYWYRQTLGQGPEFLTYFQNEAQLEKSRLLSDRFSAERPKGSFSTLEIQRTEQGDSAMYLCASSTGLAGPPETQYFGPGTRLLVL.

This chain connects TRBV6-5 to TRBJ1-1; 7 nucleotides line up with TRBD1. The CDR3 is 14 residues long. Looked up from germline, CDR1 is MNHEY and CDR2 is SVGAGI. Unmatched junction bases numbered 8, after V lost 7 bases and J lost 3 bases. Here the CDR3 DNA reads TGTGCCAGCATTATCAGGGGGAGAGACACTGAAGCTTTCTTT. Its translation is CASIIRGRDTEAFF.

The CDR3 loop reads CASSPRNQETQYF. The CDR3 nucleotides are TGTGCCAGCAGCCCCAGGAACCAAGAGACCCAGTACTTC. The chain recombines TRBV7-3 with TRBJ2-5; no definite D call. Germline V lookup: CDR1 SGHTA, CDR2 FQGTGA. V was pared by 5 bases and J by 0 bases, with 7 bases between. The CDR3 spans 13 residues.

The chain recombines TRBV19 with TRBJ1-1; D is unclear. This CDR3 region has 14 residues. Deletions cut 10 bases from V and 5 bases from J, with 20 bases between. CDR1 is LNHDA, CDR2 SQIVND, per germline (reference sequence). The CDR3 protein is CATDPRGPRTEAFF. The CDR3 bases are TGTGCCACGGACCCACGAGGGCCGCGTACTGAAGCTTTCTTT.

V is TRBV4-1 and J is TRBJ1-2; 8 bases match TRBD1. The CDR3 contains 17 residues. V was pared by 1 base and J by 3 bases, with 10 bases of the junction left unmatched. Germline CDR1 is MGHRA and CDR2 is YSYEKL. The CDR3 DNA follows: TGCGCCAGCAGCCAAGCGATTGTGGCAGGGGGCGACTATGGCTACACCTTC. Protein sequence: CASSQAIVAGGDYGYTF.